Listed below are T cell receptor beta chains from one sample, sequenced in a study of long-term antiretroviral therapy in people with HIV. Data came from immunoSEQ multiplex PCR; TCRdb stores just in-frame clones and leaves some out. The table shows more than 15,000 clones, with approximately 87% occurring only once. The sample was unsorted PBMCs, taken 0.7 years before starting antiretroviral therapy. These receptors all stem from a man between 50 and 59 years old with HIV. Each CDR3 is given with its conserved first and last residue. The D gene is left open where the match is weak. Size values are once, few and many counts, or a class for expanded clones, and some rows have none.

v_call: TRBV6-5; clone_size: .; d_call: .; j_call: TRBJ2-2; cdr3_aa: CATRRENPNTGELFF; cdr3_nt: TGTGCCACCCGACGGGAGAACCCAAACACCGGGGAGCTGTTTTTT
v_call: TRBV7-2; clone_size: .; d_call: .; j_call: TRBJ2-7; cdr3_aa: CASSPPTSIGEQYF; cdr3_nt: TGTGCCAGCAGCCCCCCTACCTCGATAGGCGAGCAGTACTTC
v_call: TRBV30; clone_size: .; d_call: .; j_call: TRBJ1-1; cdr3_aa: CAWRRDTEAFF; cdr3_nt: TGTGCCTGGAGGAGGGACACTGAAGCTTTCTTT
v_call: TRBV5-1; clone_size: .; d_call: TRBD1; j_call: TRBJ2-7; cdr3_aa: CASSSTGDSYEQYF; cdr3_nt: TGCGCCAGCAGCTCGACAGGGGACTCCTACGAGCAGTACTTC
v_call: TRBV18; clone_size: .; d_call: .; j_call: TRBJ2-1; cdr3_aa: CASSPLPTDEQFF; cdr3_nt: TGTGCCAGCTCACCACTCCCCACGGATGAGCAGTTCTTC
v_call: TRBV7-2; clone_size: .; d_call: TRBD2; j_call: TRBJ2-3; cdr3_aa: CASSSFGVLAGGDTQYF; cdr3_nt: TGTGCCAGCAGCTCCTTTGGGGTACTAGCGGGAGGAGATACGCAGTATTTT
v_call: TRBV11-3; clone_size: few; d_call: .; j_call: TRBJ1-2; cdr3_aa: CASRRELGYTF; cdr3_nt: TGTGCCAGCAGGAGGGAATTAGGCTACACCTTC
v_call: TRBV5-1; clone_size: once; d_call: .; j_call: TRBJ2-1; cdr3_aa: CASSLEGEQFF; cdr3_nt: TGCGCCAGCAGCTTGGAGGGTGAGCAGTTCTTC
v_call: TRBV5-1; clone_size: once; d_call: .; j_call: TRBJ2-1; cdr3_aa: CASSLLQGDHEQFF; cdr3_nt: TGCGCCAGCAGCCTGTTACAGGGTGACCATGAGCAGTTCTTC
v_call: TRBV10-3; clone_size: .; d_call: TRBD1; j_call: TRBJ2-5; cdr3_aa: CAISADRFLYQETQYF; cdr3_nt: TGTGCCATCAGCGCGGACAGGTTTTTGTATCAAGAGACCCAGTACTTC
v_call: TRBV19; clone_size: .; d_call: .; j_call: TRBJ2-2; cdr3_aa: CASSMVPGELFF; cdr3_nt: TGTGCCAGTAGTATGGTTCCCGGGGAGCTGTTTTTT
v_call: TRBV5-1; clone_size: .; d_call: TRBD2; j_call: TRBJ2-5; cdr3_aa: CASSLIRGAGEKETQYF; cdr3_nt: TGCGCCAGCAGCTTGATCCGCGGAGCGGGAGAGAAAGAGACCCAGTACTTC
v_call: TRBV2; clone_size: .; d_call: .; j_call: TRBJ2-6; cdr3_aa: CASSDLGVGANVLTF; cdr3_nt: TGTGCCAGCAGTGATCTGGGAGTAGGGGCCAACGTCCTGACTTTC
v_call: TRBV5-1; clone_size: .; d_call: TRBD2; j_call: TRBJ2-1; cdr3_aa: CASSLDPYAGGDHNEQFF; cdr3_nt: TGCGCCAGCAGCTTGGACCCTTATGCCGGGGGGGACCACAATGAGCAGTTCTTC
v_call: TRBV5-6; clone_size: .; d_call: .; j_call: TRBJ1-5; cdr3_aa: CASSLVGSAQPQHF; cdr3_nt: TGTGCCAGCAGCTTGGTGGGGTCGGCCCAGCCCCAGCATTTT
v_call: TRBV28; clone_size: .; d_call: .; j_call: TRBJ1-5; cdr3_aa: CASSVGGRSNQPQHF; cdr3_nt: TGTGCCAGCAGTGTGGGGGGAAGGAGCAATCAGCCCCAGCATTTT
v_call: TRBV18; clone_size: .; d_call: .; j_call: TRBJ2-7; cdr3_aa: CASTTTSRSIAYEQYF; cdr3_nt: TGTGCCAGCACAACTACTAGCAGGAGTATCGCCTACGAGCAGTACTTC
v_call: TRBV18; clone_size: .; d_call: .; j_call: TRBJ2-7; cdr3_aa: CASSPRLIDEQYF; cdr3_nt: TGTGCCAGCTCACCAAGGCTAATTGACGAGCAGTACTTC
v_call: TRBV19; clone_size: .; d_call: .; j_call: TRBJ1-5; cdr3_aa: CASSILWLAQPQHF; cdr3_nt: TGTGCCAGTAGTATCCTGTGGTTGGCTCAGCCCCAGCATTTT
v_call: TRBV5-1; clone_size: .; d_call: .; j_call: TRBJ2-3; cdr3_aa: CASSSGLTGTSTDTQYF; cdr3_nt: TGCGCCAGCAGCTCGGGGCTGACAGGCACAAGCACAGATACGCAGTATTTT
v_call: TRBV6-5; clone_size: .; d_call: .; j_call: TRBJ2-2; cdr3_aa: CASSYESAVTGELFF; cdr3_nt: TGTGCCAGCAGTTACGAGTCAGCGGTTACCGGGGAGCTGTTTTTT
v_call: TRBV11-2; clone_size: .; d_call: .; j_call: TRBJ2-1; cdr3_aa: CASSLDGSGAVSEQFF; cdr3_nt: TGTGCCAGCAGCTTAGATGGTAGCGGTGCGGTGAGTGAGCAGTTCTTC
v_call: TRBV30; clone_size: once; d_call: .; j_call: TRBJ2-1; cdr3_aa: CAWTTSTNEQFF; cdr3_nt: TGTGCCTGGACCACTAGCACCAATGAGCAGTTCTTC
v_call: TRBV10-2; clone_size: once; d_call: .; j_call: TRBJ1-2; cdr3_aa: CARGGSKEGGYTF; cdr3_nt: TGCGCCAGAGGCGGGTCCAAGGAAGGTGGCTACACCTTC
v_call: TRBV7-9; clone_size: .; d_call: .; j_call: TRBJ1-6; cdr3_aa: CASSPAGPTYSPLHF; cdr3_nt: TGTGCCAGCAGCCCAGCGGGACCTACATATTCACCCCTCCACTTT
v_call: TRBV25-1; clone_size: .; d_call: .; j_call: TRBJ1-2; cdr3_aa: CASSVGWSGAGGYTF; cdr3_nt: TGTGCCAGCAGTGTTGGTTGGTCAGGGGCGGGTGGCTACACCTTC
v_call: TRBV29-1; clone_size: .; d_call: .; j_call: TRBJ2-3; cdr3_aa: CSVEDGINTDTQYF; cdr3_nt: TGCAGCGTTGAAGACGGGATAAACACAGATACGCAGTATTTT
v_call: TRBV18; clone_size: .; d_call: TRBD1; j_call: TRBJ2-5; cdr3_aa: CASSLSGTGVGETQYF; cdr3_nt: TGTGCCAGCTCCTTATCCGGGACAGGAGTGGGGGAGACCCAGTACTTC
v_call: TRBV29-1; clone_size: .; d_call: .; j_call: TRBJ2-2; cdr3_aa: CSGRNTGELFF; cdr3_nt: TGCAGCGGTAGGAACACCGGGGAGCTGTTTTTT
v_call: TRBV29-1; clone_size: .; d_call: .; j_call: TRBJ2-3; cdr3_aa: CSVEGGYTDTQYF; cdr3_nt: TGCAGCGTTGAAGGTGGTTACACAGATACGCAGTATTTT
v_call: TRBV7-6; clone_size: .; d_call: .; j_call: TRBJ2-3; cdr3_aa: CASSITDTQYF; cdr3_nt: TGTGCCAGCAGCATCACAGATACGCAGTATTTT
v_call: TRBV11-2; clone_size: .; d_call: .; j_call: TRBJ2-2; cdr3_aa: CASSPGLIFVSGPTGELFF; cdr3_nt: TGTGCCAGCAGCCCAGGTTTAATCTTCGTTTCAGGGCCCACCGGGGAGCTGTTTTTT
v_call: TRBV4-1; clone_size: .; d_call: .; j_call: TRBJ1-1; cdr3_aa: CASSLRLAGNTEAFF; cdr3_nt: TGCGCCAGCAGCCTTCGTTTGGCGGGGAACACTGAAGCTTTCTTT
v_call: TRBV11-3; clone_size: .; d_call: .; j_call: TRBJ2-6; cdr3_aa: CASSTGQSRQSRANVLTF; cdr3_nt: TGTGCCAGCAGCACCGGCCAATCTCGACAAAGTCGGGCCAACGTCCTGACTTTC
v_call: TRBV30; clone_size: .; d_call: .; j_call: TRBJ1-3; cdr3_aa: CAWSRTDRSGNTIYF; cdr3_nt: TGTGCCTGGAGTCGGACCGACCGCTCTGGAAACACCATATATTTT
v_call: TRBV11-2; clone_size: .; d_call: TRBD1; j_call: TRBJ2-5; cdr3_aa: CASSLLMTGGQETQYF; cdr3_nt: TGTGCCAGCAGCTTATTAATGACAGGGGGCCAAGAGACCCAGTACTTC
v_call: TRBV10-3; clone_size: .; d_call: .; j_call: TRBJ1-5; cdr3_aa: CATWGGSNQPQHF; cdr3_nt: TGTGCCACCTGGGGAGGTAGCAATCAGCCCCAGCATTTT
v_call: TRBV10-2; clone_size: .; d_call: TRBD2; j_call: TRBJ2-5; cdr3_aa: CASSPVGGGIGETQYF; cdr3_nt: TGCGCCAGCAGCCCCGTGGGCGGGGGGATAGGAGAGACCCAGTACTTC
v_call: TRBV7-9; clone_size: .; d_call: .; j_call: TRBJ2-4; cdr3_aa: CASSPSVVGIQYF; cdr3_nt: TGTGCCAGCAGCCCCTCGGTGGTAGGCATTCAGTACTTC
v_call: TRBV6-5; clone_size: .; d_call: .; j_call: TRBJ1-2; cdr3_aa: CASSYQGVGYGYTF; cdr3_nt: TGTGCCAGCAGTTACCAGGGTGTGGGCTATGGCTACACCTTC
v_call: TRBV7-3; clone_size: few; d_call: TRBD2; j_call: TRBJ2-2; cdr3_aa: CASSLSFMAGGPTGELFF; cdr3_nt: TGTGCCAGCAGCTTATCTTTTATGGCGGGAGGGCCCACCGGGGAGCTGTTTTTT
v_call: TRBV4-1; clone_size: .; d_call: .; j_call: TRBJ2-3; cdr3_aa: CASSRGVAQYF; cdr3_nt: TGCGCCAGCAGCCGGGGCGTCGCGCAGTATTTT
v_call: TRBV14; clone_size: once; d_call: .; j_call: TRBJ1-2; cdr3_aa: CASSQRTNYGYTF; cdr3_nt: TGTGCCAGCAGCCAAAGGACCAACTATGGCTACACCTTC
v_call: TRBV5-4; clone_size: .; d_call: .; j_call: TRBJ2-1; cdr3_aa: CASSLEPLGAGAYNEQFF; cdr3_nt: TGTGCCAGCAGCTTGGAGCCCCTTGGGGCGGGGGCTTACAATGAGCAGTTCTTC
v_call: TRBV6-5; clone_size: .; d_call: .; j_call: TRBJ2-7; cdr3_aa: CASRGTYSSYEQYF; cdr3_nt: TGTGCCAGCAGAGGGACGTACAGCTCCTACGAGCAGTACTTC
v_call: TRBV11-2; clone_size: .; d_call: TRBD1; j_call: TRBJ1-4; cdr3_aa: CASSLGDRASGEKLFF; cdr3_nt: TGTGCCAGCAGCTTAGGAGACAGGGCGAGCGGGGAAAAACTGTTTTTT